The 23 T cell receptor beta chains in this list originate from one sample, sequenced in a study of beta chain features in type 1 diabetes (dated 2018 in TCRdb). Overall study results and their limits: In all four CD4+ subsets, TCRB CDR3 length was moderately but significantly shorter in type 1 diabetes patients.

Their antigen targets remain unknown. The library was produced with the immunoSEQ multiplex PCR assay. The entire amount of isolated RNA was reverse transcribed using the High Capacity cDNA Reverse Transcription Kit, so the sequenced TCRB transcripts were expressed ones. TCRdb's version of the immuneACCESS table is confined to in-frame rearrangements and falls short of the full clone set. An unresolved V gene accounts for under half of the shortfall where checked; the remainder is of unknown origin. The sample table holds some 330,000 clones, of which around 12% were seen once. The leading ten clones occupy roughly 0.0097% of the sample. The source material was naive CD4+ T cells from blood. In light of the paper, this sample's cell subset or site label describes: true naive CD4+ T cells. These receptor sequences come from a young woman with type 1 diabetes.

The J gene is TRBJ1-2, the V gene TRBV27; TRBD1 might be the D (5 bases). The germline V gene encodes CDR1 MNHEY and CDR2 SMNVEV (reference sequence). V lost 7 bases and J lost 4, with 10 bases in between. The CDR3 runs 12 residues. The CDR3 DNA reads as TGTGCCAGCACGGACGGGGGCTATGGCTACACCTTC. This gives the protein CASTDGGYGYTF.

The chain joins TRBV27 to TRBJ2-2, with 8 nucleotides matching TRBD1. The CDR3 spans 15 residues. Trimming removed 5 bases from V and 6 bases from J; junction bases left unmatched: 8. From germline, CDR1 is MNHEY and CDR2 SMNVEV (reference sequence). CDR3 amino acids: CASSRRTGTPGELFF. The CDR3 DNA is TGTGCCAGCAGTCGTCGGACAGGGACTCCCGGGGAGCTGTTTTTT.

The table lists this clone with a few counts. The chain is built from TRBV30 and TRBJ1-5; 7 positions agree with TRBD1. This CDR3 spans 14 amino acids. The V and J ends lost 5 bases and 2 bases, in that order; junction bases with no gene match: 6. The V gene's germline CDR1 is GTSNPN and CDR2 SVGIG (reference sequence). CDR3 protein: CAWAPGTGNQPQHF. The CDR3 DNA is TGTGCCTGGGCCCCCGGGACAGGCAATCAGCCCCAGCATTTT.

The chain combines TRBV7-3 with TRBJ1-1, with TRBD1 matching 9 bases. The junction had 8 bases not matched to a gene; V was cut back by 5 bases and J by 7 bases. Looked up from germline, CDR1 is SGHTA and CDR2 is FQGTGA. The CDR3 consists of 14 residues. The CDR3 reads CASSGQAGQGEAFF. The CDR3 DNA reads TGTGCCAGCAGCGGCCAAGCGGGACAGGGTGAAGCTTTCTTT.

The chain combines TRBV30 with TRBJ1-1; no clear D. The CDR3 is made up of 14 amino acids. The V end lost 3 bases, the J end lost 0 bases, and 11 bases lay between the germline ends. CDR1 is GTSNPN and CDR2 is SVGIG in the germline V gene (reference sequence). CDR3 protein: CAWRMSGLNTEAFF. CDR3 DNA sequence: TGTGCCTGGAGGATGAGTGGTCTGAACACTGAAGCTTTCTTT. Filled out from reference TRBV30 and TRBJ1-1, the complete variable domain reads SQTIHQWPATLVQPVGSPLSLECTVEGTSNPNLYWYRQAAGRGLQLLFYSVGIGQISSEVPQNLSASRPQDRQFILSSKKLLLSDSGFYLCAWRMSGLNTEAFFGQGTRLTVV.

The chain recombines TRBV28 with TRBJ1-2; 7 bases map to TRBD1. Unmatched junction bases numbered 18, after V lost 5 bases and J lost 6 bases. The CDR3 has 17 residues. Per the germline V gene, CDR1 is MDHEN and CDR2 is SYDVKM. In DNA, the CDR3 is TGTGCCAGCAGTCTAGACCAACTTTATACAGGGGACGATGGCTACACCTTC. This encodes CASSLDQLYTGDDGYTF.

CDR3 nucleotide sequence: TGTGCCAGCAGTCCCTACCCACAGGGCCCCGGTGGTGGCTACACCTTC. Protein sequence: CASSPYPQGPGGGYTF. The chain is built from TRBV28 and TRBJ1-2; tentatively, D is TRBD1 (6 bases). The CDR3 loop spans 16 amino acids. Trimming pared 5 bases from V and 7 bases from J, leaving 23 bases between. Germline lookup yields CDR1 MDHEN and CDR2 SYDVKM.

This clone was counted between two and nine times. The same CDR3 arises from other DNA sequences in this sample as well. The chain recombines TRBV5-4 with TRBJ2-1; TRBD2 aligns across 9 bases. V was pared by 2 bases and J by 2 bases, with 2 bases of the junction left unmatched. Germline V gene lookup returns CDR1 SGHNT and CDR2 YYREEE (reference sequence). This CDR3 contains 15 residues. The CDR3 region is CASSLGGGAYNEQFF. The CDR3 DNA reads as TGTGCCAGCAGCTTAGGCGGGGGGGCCTACAATGAGCAGTTCTTC.

This clone appeared a few times. This chain uses TRBV9 with TRBJ1-2, with D unclear. The CDR3 has 12 residues. Trimming removed 0 bases from V and 6 bases from J, with 6 bases in between. CDR1 SGDLS and CDR2 YYNGEE come from the germline V gene. The CDR3 DNA reads as TGTGCCAGCAGCGTAGACGGAGATGGCTACACCTTC. The encoded protein is CASSVDGDGYTF.

V usage is TRBV2 and J usage is TRBJ1-2, with 8 bases fitting TRBD1. V shed 6 bases, J shed 7 bases, and the junction held 4 bases outside the gene matches. This CDR3 has 12 amino acids. Germline lookup yields CDR1 SNHLY and CDR2 FYNNEI. The CDR3 loop reads CASRQGAGGYTF. The CDR3 nucleotides are TGTGCCAGCAGGCAGGGGGCGGGTGGCTACACCTTC.

The chain has TRBV7-2 and TRBJ1-4; 10 nucleotides agree with TRBD1. This CDR3 region has 16 residues. V trimming: 1 base; J trimming: 7 bases; junction bases outside the gene matches: 6. The germline V gene encodes CDR1 SGHTA and CDR2 FQGNSA. The CDR3 loop reads CASSLVDRGQGEKLFF. The CDR3 DNA sequence: TGTGCCAGCAGCTTAGTCGACAGGGGGCAGGGTGAAAAACTGTTTTTT. Combining the CDR3 with reference TRBV7-2 and TRBJ1-4 gives the whole variable domain GAGVSQSPSNKVTEKGKDVELRCDPISGHTALYWYRQSLGQGLEFLIYFQGNSAPDKSGLPSDRFSAERTGGSVSTLTIQRTQQEDSAVYLCASSLVDRGQGEKLFFGSGTQLSVL.

J is TRBJ2-1 and V is TRBV5-1; D is perhaps TRBD2 (5 bases). Between the trimmed V and J ends, which lost 4 bases and 4 bases, there was a span of 12 bases. CDR1 and CDR2 from the germline V gene are SGHRS and YFSETQ. The CDR3 contains 14 residues. For the CDR3, the DNA is TGCGCCAGCAGCCCCCCGAGCGGTTACAATGAGCAGTTCTTC. It translates to CASSPPSGYNEQFF.

This clone was detected only a few times. The chain combines TRBV30 with TRBJ1-4; TRBD1 is a possible D gene (6 bases). CDR1 and CDR2 (germline): GTSNPN, SVGIG (reference sequence). This CDR3 has 15 residues. V was pared by 3 bases and J by 8 bases, with 19 bases between. The CDR3 nucleotides are TGTGCCTGGAGATGGGTATTCAGGGGAGAGGAAAAACTGTTTTTT. As protein: CAWRWVFRGEEKLFF.

This clone has more than one count but fewer than ten. V usage is TRBV6-4 and J usage is TRBJ1-5, with a weak D call TRBD1 (5 bases). Germline CDR1 MRHNA, CDR2 SNTAGT. The CDR3 is 13 residues long. V lost 6 bases to trimming and J lost 4 bases, with 10 bases between them. The CDR3 nucleotides are TGTGCCAGCAGCCCAGGGTTAAATCAGCCCCAGCATTTT. This sequence encodes CASSPGLNQPQHF.

The chain uses TRBV6-5 and TRBJ2-3, with 11 bases matching TRBD2. CDR3 size: 14 residues. The germline gives CDR1 MNHEY, CDR2 SVGAGI. V shed 8 bases and J 1 base; nucleotides not matched to a gene: 2. The CDR3, as DNA: TGTGCCAGCGGACTAGCGGGCCGCACAGATACGCAGTATTTT. This encodes CASGLAGRTDTQYF.

V gene TRBV4-3 combines with J gene TRBJ2-7; the match to TRBD2 covers 10 bases. Germline CDR1 reads LGHNA; CDR2 reads YSLEER. This CDR3 is 15 amino acids long. Trimming removed 0 bases from V and 3 bases from J; junction bases left unmatched: 2. CDR3 nucleotides: TGCGCCAGCAGCCAAGATGCTAGCGGGAGCTACGAGCAGTACTTC. Its protein is CASSQDASGSYEQYF.

The chain recombines TRBV28 with TRBJ2-7; 7 bases agree with TRBD2. Looked up from germline, CDR1 is MDHEN and CDR2 is SYDVKM. This CDR3 has 11 amino acids. The CDR3 sequence is CGSGTTYEQYF. The CDR3 region has the DNA TGTGGCTCGGGGACTACCTACGAGCAGTACTTC.

This chain joins TRBV4-1 and TRBJ1-5; D ambiguous. Germline assignment: CDR1 MGHRA and CDR2 YSYEKL. Trimming took off 3 bases at V and 4 bases at J, with 4 bases between the two ends. The CDR3 has 12 amino acids. The CDR3 sequence: CASSHPNQPQHF. The CDR3, as DNA: TGCGCCAGCAGCCACCCAAATCAGCCCCAGCATTTT.

This clone has a handful of counts. The chain carries TRBV7-8 and TRBJ2-3, with D tentatively TRBD2 (6 bases). V was trimmed by 5 bases and J by 9 bases, leaving 15 bases between them. The CDR3 has 13 residues. Germline CDR1 is SGHVS and CDR2 is FQNEAQ. For the CDR3, the DNA is TGTGCCAGCAGCCTCCCGGGACTCGCAACGCAGTATTTT. This codes for CASSLPGLATQYF.

This clone was recorded a few times. CDR3 region: CSAQGQILGSGYTF. CDR3 coding DNA: TGCAGCGCCCAGGGCCAGATATTGGGCTCCGGCTACACCTTC. V usage is TRBV29-1 and J usage is TRBJ1-2; D is possibly TRBD1 (5 bases). Trimming took 7 bases from V and 8 from J, leaving 23 bases between them. Germline V CDR1 and CDR2: SQVTM, ANQGSEA. This CDR3 has 14 amino acids.

This clone was seen more than once but under ten times. V is TRBV7-9 and J is TRBJ2-7; D is unresolved. CDR1 is SEHNR and CDR2 is FQNEAQ in the germline V gene (reference sequence). The CDR3 loop spans 13 amino acids. V shed 2 bases and J shed 9 bases, with 14 bases lying between them. As DNA, the CDR3 is TGTGCCAGCAGCTTAATACCCGAGGCCGGGCAGTACTTC. Translation: CASSLIPEAGQYF. The whole variable domain, filled in from reference TRBV7-9 and TRBJ2-7, reads DTGVSQNPRHKITKRGQNVTFRCDPISEHNRLYWYRQTLGQGPEFLTYFQNEAQLEKSRLLSDRFSAERPKGSFSTLEIQRTEQGDSAMYLCASSLIPEAGQYFGPGTRLTVT.

This chain joins TRBV10-3 and TRBJ1-1; 7 nucleotides agree with TRBD1. The V segment lost 7 bases and the J segment 1 base; nucleotides outside the gene matches: 12. Germline loops: CDR1 ENHRY, CDR2 SYGVKD. This CDR3 has 16 residues. CDR3 amino acids: CAINDRVEGTNTEAFF. CDR3 nucleotides: TGTGCCATCAACGACAGGGTCGAGGGAACGAACACTGAAGCTTTCTTT.

This clone was recorded a few times. The chain links TRBV18 to TRBJ1-5; 7 nucleotides match TRBD1. V was clipped by 5 bases and J by 5 bases; unmatched bases: 3. Per the germline V gene, CDR1 is KGHSH and CDR2 is LQKENI. This CDR3 is 13 amino acids long. CDR3 region: CASSGTEHQPQHF. The DNA of the CDR3 is TGTGCCAGCTCAGGGACAGAGCATCAGCCCCAGCATTTT.